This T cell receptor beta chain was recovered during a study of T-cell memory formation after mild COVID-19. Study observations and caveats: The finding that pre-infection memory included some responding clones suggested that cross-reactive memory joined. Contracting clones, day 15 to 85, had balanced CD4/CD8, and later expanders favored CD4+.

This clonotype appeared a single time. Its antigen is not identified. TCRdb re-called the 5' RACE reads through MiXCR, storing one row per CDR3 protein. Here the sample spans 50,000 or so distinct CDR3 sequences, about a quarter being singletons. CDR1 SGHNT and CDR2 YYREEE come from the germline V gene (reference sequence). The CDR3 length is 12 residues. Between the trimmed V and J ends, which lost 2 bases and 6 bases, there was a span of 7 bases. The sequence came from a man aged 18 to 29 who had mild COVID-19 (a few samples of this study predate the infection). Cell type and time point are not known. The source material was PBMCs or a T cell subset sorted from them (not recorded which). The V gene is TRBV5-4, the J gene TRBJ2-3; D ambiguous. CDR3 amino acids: CASSFNGDTQYF. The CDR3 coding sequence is TGTGCCAGCAGCTTTAACGGGGATACGCAGTATTTT.